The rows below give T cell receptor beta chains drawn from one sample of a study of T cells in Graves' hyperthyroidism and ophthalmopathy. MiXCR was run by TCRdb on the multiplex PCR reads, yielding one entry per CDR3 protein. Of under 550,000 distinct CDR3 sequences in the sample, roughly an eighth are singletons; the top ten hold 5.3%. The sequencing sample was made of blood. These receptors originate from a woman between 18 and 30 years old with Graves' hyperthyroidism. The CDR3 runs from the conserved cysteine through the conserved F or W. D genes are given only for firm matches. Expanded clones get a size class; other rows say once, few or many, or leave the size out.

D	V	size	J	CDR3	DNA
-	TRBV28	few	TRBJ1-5	CASEKFGGQENQPQHF	TGTGCCAGCGAAAAGTTTGGGGGGCAAGAAAATCAGCCCCAGCATTTT
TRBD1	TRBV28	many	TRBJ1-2	CASSPPAGTGGTYGYTF	TGTGCCAGCAGCCCGCCCGCAGGGACAGGGGGCACCTATGGCTACACCTTC
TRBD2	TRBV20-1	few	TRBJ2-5	CSARALPRGLAETQYF	TGCAGTGCTAGAGCACTACCCAGGGGACTAGCAGAGACCCAGTACTTC
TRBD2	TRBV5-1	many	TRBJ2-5	CASSSRLAAYQETQYF	TGCGCCAGCAGCTCCCGACTAGCGGCGTACCAAGAGACCCAGTACTTC
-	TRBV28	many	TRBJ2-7	CASSQMSYEQYF	TGTGCCAGCAGCCAGATGTCCTACGAGCAGTACTTC
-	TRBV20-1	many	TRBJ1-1	CSARAGSVNTEAFF	TGCAGTGCTAGAGCCGGCAGCGTGAACACTGAAGCTTTCTTT
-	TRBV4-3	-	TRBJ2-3	CASSQADTQCF	TGCGCCAGCAGCCAAGCGGATACGCAGTGTTTT
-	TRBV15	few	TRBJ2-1	CATSRARDSYNEQFF	TGTGCCACCAGCAGAGCGCGGGATTCCTACAATGAGCAGTTCTTC
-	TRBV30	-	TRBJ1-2	CAWSRLAEGTF	TGTGCCTGGAGTAGACTGGCGGAGGGGACCTTC
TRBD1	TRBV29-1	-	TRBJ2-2	CSVRTGYFSGELFF	TGCAGCGTCCGGACAGGGTACTTCTCCGGGGAGCTGTTTTTT
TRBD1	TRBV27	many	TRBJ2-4	CASSWDRGLAKNIQYF	TGTGCCAGCAGTTGGGACAGGGGGCTAGCCAAAAACATTCAGTACTTC
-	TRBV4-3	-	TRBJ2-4	CASSAQPGNIQYF	TGCGCCAGCAGCGCACAGCCCGGAAACATTCAGTACTTC
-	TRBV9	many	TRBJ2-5	CASSVAPYGSGEETQYF	TGTGCCAGCAGCGTAGCCCCATATGGTAGCGGTGAAGAGACCCAGTACTTC
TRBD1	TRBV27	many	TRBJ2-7	CASSLGTGEQYF	TGTGCCAGCAGTTTGGGGACAGGGGAGCAGTACTTC
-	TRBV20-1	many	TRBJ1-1	CSARDLGQGSLNTEAFF	TGCAGTGCTAGAGATCTCGGGCAGGGGAGCTTGAACACTGAAGCTTTCTTT
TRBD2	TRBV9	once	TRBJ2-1	CASSGGGGNYNEQFF	TGTGCCAGCAGCGGGGGGGGGGGGAACTACAATGAGCAGTTCTTC
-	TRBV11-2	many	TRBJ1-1	CASSSGQYQNTEAFF	TGTGCCAGCAGCTCCGGACAGTACCAGAACACTGAAGCTTTCTTT
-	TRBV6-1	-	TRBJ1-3	CASSPTRGNTIYF	TGTGCCAGCAGTCCCACGCGGGGAAACACCATATATTTT
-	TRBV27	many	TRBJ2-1	CASSSYTDRVSYNEQFF	TGTGCCAGCAGTTCATACACCGACCGGGTCTCCTACAATGAGCAGTTCTTC
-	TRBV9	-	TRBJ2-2	CASSDVRGPSNTGELFF	TGTGCCAGCAGCGACGTCAGGGGCCCATCGAACACCGGGGAGCTGTTTTTT
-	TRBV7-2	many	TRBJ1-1	CASSLRNRGYMNTEAFF	TGTGCCAGCAGCTTAAGGAATCGGGGGTATATGAACACTGAAGCTTTCTTT
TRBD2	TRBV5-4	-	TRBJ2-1	CASSLESGGNYNEQFF	TGTGCCAGCAGCTTGGAGTCGGGAGGGAACTACAATGAGCAGTTCTTC
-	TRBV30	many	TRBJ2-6	CAWTMRVGANVLTF	TGTGCCTGGACCATGAGGGTTGGGGCCAACGTCCTGACTTTC